Below are 14 T cell receptor beta chains sequenced from a single sample in a study of OX40 agonist ivuxolimab in advanced cancers. The data were produced by immunoSEQ multiplex PCR, yet TCRdb's version contains in-frame clones alone and is incomplete. Among 35,000 to 45,000 clones listed, under 95% were seen once. The material was CD4+ or CD8+ T cells sorted from blood, obtained in a trial of the OX40 agonist ivuxolimab. The receptors come from an adult with an advanced solid tumor such as melanoma, head and neck, liver or kidney cancer.

The rearrangement uses TRBV4-1 and TRBJ2-2, with a tentative D call TRBD2 (7 bases). V lost 0 bases, J lost 5 bases, and 16 bases lay in between. In germline, CDR1 is MGHRA, CDR2 YSYEKL. The CDR3 contains 17 residues. The CDR3 nucleotides read TGCGCCAGCAGCCAAGATAGGGGGGAGGGCCGAACCGGGGAGCTGTTTTTT. Amino acid sequence: CASSQDRGEGRTGELFF.

The chain uses TRBV7-9 and TRBJ2-5; possible D gene TRBD2, 7 bases. CDR3 length equals 14 residues. Per the germline V gene, CDR1 is SEHNR and CDR2 is FQNEAQ (reference sequence). Trimming left V 7 bases short and J 4 bases short, with 16 bases between. CDR3 sequence (DNA): TGTGCCAGCACCCCCGAGGGGGGGCTAGAGACCCAGTACTTC. This encodes CASTPEGGLETQYF. The full variable domain, in which reference TRBV7-9 and TRBJ2-5 provide the parts outside the CDR3, is DTGVSQNPRHKITKRGQNVTFRCDPISEHNRLYWYRQTLGQGPEFLTYFQNEAQLEKSRLLSDRFSAERPKGSFSTLEIQRTEQGDSAMYLCASTPEGGLETQYFGPGTRLLVL.

CDR3 sequence: CASKTPVPAGTRDTQYF. The CDR3 bases are TGCGCCAGCAAAACACCCGTTCCGGCAGGGACGCGAGATACGCAGTATTTT. V and J are TRBV5-1 and TRBJ2-3; D tentatively fits TRBD1 or TRBD2 (5 bases each). The V end was cut by 6 bases, the J end by 5 bases, with 25 bases between. This CDR3 has 17 amino acids. Germline CDR1 reads SGHRS; CDR2 reads YFSETQ.

This clone was detected only a few times. The chain couples TRBV13 to TRBJ2-7, with D perhaps given as TRBD1 or TRBD2 (5 bases each). Between the trimmed V and J ends, which lost 5 bases and 6 bases, there was a span of 14 bases. Per the germline V gene, CDR1 is PRHDT and CDR2 is FYEKMQ (reference sequence). The CDR3 runs to 13 residues. CDR3 protein: CASSKSGAREQYF. For the CDR3, the DNA is TGTGCCAGCAGCAAATCCGGGGCACGCGAGCAGTACTTC.

This clone occurred once. This chain uses TRBV7-8 with TRBJ2-1, with 10 bases lining up with TRBD2. V lost 6 bases and J lost 1; bases outside the gene matches: 12. CDR3 length equals 18 residues. Germline values: CDR1 SGHVS, CDR2 FQNEAQ. The CDR3 loop is CASRLLAGAPDSYNEQFF. DNA for the CDR3: TGTGCCAGCAGACTGCTAGCGGGAGCCCCGGATTCCTACAATGAGCAGTTCTTC.

Here the CDR3 reads CASSSGTDTYNEQFF. The CDR3 coding sequence is TGTGCCAGCAGTTCCGGGACCGATACCTACAATGAGCAGTTCTTC. V is TRBV27 and J is TRBJ2-1; perhaps D is TRBD1 or TRBD2 (5 bases each). The CDR3 totals 15 residues. V lost 4 bases, J lost 2 bases, and 12 bases lay in between. CDR1 and CDR2 from the germline V gene are MNHEY and SMNVEV (reference sequence).

This chain uses TRBV12-2 with TRBJ2-2; no DNA check was done on the table's D call, TRBD2. TRBV12-2 is termed a pseudogene. This CDR3 is built from 16 residues. The CDR3 DNA sequence: TGTGCAAGTCGCTTAGTTCGGCTAGTCGGGACCGGGGAGCTGTTTTTT. This translates into CASRLVRLVGTGELFF.

This chain connects TRBV7-6 to TRBJ1-5; possibly TRBD1 for D (6 bases). Germline V gives CDR1 SGHVS, CDR2 FNYEAQ. Trimming took off 1 base at V and 3 bases at J, with 16 bases between the two ends. The CDR3 sequence is 17 residues long. The CDR3: CASSLEVLRGANQPQHF. The DNA of the CDR3 is TGTGCCAGCAGCTTAGAAGTTCTCAGGGGAGCCAATCAGCCCCAGCATTTT.

The chain couples TRBV15 to TRBJ1-2; unclear D gene. CDR1 is LNHNV and CDR2 is YYDKDF in the germline V gene (reference sequence). Trimming shortened V by 4 bases and J by 3 bases, and 27 bases separated the two germline ends. The CDR3 is 19 residues long. CDR3 sequence reads: CATSNPSVLSGGTYYGYTF. The CDR3 DNA sequence: TGTGCCACCAGCAACCCTTCCGTCTTGTCAGGTGGAACGTACTATGGCTACACCTTC.

The chain has TRBV25-1 and TRBJ1-1; D ambiguous. The CDR3 covers 15 residues. V was trimmed by 4 bases and J by 3 bases, leaving 15 bases between them. CDR1 is MGHDK and CDR2 is SYGVNS in the germline V gene. Here the CDR3 reads CASSGMQIGDTEAFF. The CDR3 nucleotides are TGTGCCAGCAGTGGGATGCAGATCGGAGACACTGAAGCTTTCTTT.

A note on this clone: Given a much more abundant clone one base away, this may be a read error. The genes are TRBV28 and TRBJ1-1; 9 bases match TRBD1. The length of the CDR3 is 15 residues. Germline V gives CDR1 MDHEN, CDR2 SYDVKM. As DNA, the CDR3 is TGTGCCAGCAGCCTACCCCGGGACAGGGTCACTAAAGCTTTCTTT. Translated, it gives CASSLPRDRVTKAFF.

The chain uses TRBV6-5 and TRBJ1-1, with 8 bases identical to TRBD1. CDR3 length: 12 amino acids. Losses at the gene ends were 5 bases for V and 10 bases for J; bases not matched to a gene: 6. Germline V gene data show CDR1 as MNHEY and CDR2 as SVGAGI. Here the CDR3 DNA reads TGTGCCAGCAGTGAGGGGACAGGAGGAGCTTTCTTT. This sequence encodes CASSEGTGGAFF.

This clone was recorded only once. One junction end does not reproduce the germline sequence, and a read error may be involved. The same CDR3 is also encoded by other DNA sequences in this sample. CDR3 nucleotides: TGTGCCAGCAGCTTTAACACGGGAACCTATGAGCAGTACTTC. As protein: CASSFNTGTYEQYF. The gene calls are TRBV7-9 and TRBJ2-7; a weak D match, TRBD2 (5 bases). The germline V gene has CDR1 SEHNR and CDR2 FQNEAQ (reference sequence). The CDR3 consists of 14 residues.

This chain's CDR3 is CASSLWGAGYEQYF. The CDR3, as DNA: TGTGCCAGCAGCTTGTGGGGGGCCGGGTACGAGCAGTACTTC. The chain joins TRBV13 to TRBJ2-7, with D possibly called TRBD1 or TRBD2 (6 bases each). This CDR3 is 14 amino acids long. V dropped 3 bases and J dropped 4 bases, with 13 bases sitting between them. From germline, CDR1 is PRHDT and CDR2 FYEKMQ (reference sequence).